This T cell receptor beta chain was documented in a study of T-cell reconstitution after alpha-beta-depleted transplantation in children. This clonotype was found many times. J lost 4 bases, V lost 5 bases, and 9 bases had no gene match. This CDR3 contains 14 residues. Germline values: CDR1 DFQATT, CDR2 SNEGSKA (reference sequence). Using unique molecular identifiers, the investigators prepared the TCRbeta library. A single record per CDR3 protein comes from TCRdb applying MiXCR to the PCR reads. The data hold around 87,000 distinct CDR3 sequences, with roughly 7.7% observed a single time. The chain employs TRBV20-1 and TRBJ1-2; 8 nucleotides line up with TRBD1. The sample consisted of PBMCs from the stem cell graft donor, taken from the stem cell graft. This TCR was sampled from a human donor who donated a stem cell graft to a child with congenital amegakaryocytic thrombocytopenia. CDR3 sequence reads: CSASTQTGVYGYTF. DNA of the CDR3: TGCAGTGCTTCCACTCAGACAGGGGTCTATGGCTACACCTTC.